The 9 T cell receptor beta chains reported below all come from one sample, sequenced in a study of T cell repertoires in cytomegalovirus infection. Each CDR3 protein is one row after TCRdb ran MiXCR on the reads. The sample has nearly 550,000 distinct CDR3 sequences; more than 15% are singletons. What was sequenced was CD8+ T cells from PBMCs. These receptors all stem from a human donor in good health (CMV status not recorded). Some clones in this sample may be carry-over from other donors' samples.

The rearrangement uses TRBV30 and TRBJ2-7, with 14 bases lining up with TRBD2. The CDR3 covers 17 residues. In germline, CDR1 is GTSNPN, CDR2 SVGIG (reference sequence). V was pared by 5 bases and J by 2 bases, with 11 bases of the junction left unmatched. As DNA, the CDR3 is TGTGCCTGGGGGTTGACTAGCGGGAGGGCCTCTCCCTACGAGCAGTACTTC. As protein: CAWGLTSGRASPYEQYF.

The chain links TRBV29-1 to TRBJ1-2; TRBD1 is a possible D gene (6 bases). The CDR3 covers 11 residues. Trimming removed 8 bases from V and 6 bases from J, with 13 bases in between. Germline V gene sequence: CDR1 SQVTM, CDR2 ANQGSEA. This CDR3 reads CSIQGRDGYTF. The CDR3 nucleotides read TGCAGCATACAGGGTAGGGATGGCTACACCTTC.

The chain uses TRBV3-1 and TRBJ1-5, with TRBD1 identical over 8 bases. Unmatched junction bases numbered 6, after V lost 5 bases and J lost 3 bases. This CDR3 region has 15 residues. Germline V gene sequence: CDR1 LGHDT, CDR2 YNNKEL (reference sequence). The CDR3 DNA reads TGTGCCAGCAGCGGACAGGGACGAGACAATCAGCCCCAGCATTTT. Encoded protein: CASSGQGRDNQPQHF.

V and J are TRBV9 and TRBJ2-7; 7 bases map to TRBD2. Germline trimming cut 4 bases from V and 5 bases from J; bases unmatched to any gene: 9. CDR1 is SGDLS, CDR2 YYNGEE, per germline. The CDR3 sequence is 14 residues long. The CDR3 nucleotides are TGTGCCAGCAGCCCAACCCAGGGAGGGCACGAGCAGTACTTC. Translating gives CASSPTQGGHEQYF.

V and J are TRBV7-9 and TRBJ2-7; 7 nucleotides align to TRBD1. Germline CDR1 and CDR2: SEHNR and FQNEAQ (reference sequence). The V and J ends lost 5 bases and 0 bases, in that order; junction bases with no gene match: 7. The CDR3 runs to 15 residues. The CDR3 DNA follows: TGTGCCAGCAGCGGGCGACAGGGCCGCTCCTACGAGCAGTACTTC. Its translation: CASSGRQGRSYEQYF. Together with reference TRBV7-9 and TRBJ2-7, the CDR3 gives the full variable domain: DTGVSQNPRHKITKRGQNVTFRCDPISEHNRLYWYRQTLGQGPEFLTYFQNEAQLEKSRLLSDRFSAERPKGSFSTLEIQRTEQGDSAMYLCASSGRQGRSYEQYFGPGTRLTVT.

The table lists this clonotype with many counts. CDR3 loop: CASSLALQSNQPQHF. In DNA form, the CDR3 reads TGTGCCAGCAGTCTGGCTCTCCAGAGCAATCAGCCCCAGCATTTT. The rearrangement links TRBV12-3 or TRBV12-4 to TRBJ1-5; D gene uncertain. The CDR3 consists of 15 residues. V was shortened by 5 bases and J by 1 base, with 12 bases between the two germline ends.

This clonotype was observed a few times. V usage is TRBV24-1 and J usage is TRBJ2-3; possible D gene TRBD1, 7 bases. The CDR3 is 16 amino acids. Germline CDR1 and CDR2: KGHDR and SFDVKD. V shed 5 bases and J shed 0 bases, with 14 bases lying between them. In DNA form, the CDR3 reads TGTGCCACCAGTGGCCGCGGGACAGAAAGCACAGATACGCAGTATTTT. Translated, it gives CATSGRGTESTDTQYF.

The chain employs TRBV27 and TRBJ2-1, with D perhaps matching TRBD2 (6 bases). Germline V CDR1 and CDR2: MNHEY, SMNVEV (reference sequence). The CDR3 extends over 16 amino acids. V was cut by 6 bases and J by 3 bases, with 18 bases left in between. The CDR3 region is CASRQLGLFRYNEQFF. As DNA, the CDR3 is TGTGCCAGCAGACAACTGGGACTTTTCCGCTACAATGAGCAGTTCTTC.

Many counts were recorded for this clonotype. The V gene is TRBV19, the J gene TRBJ1-1; a possible D gene is TRBD1 (6 bases). CDR1 LNHDA and CDR2 SQIVND come from the germline V gene (reference sequence). Between the trimmed V and J ends, which lost 0 bases and 4 bases, there was a span of 12 bases. The CDR3 consists of 15 residues. DNA of the CDR3: TGTGCCAGTAGTATAGACCCAGGGGTGGGCACTGAAGCTTTCTTT. Translation gives CASSIDPGVGTEAFF.